This T cell receptor (beta chain) was observed in a study of vaccination effects on CD4 cells after COVID-19. General study points: Late in the post-vaccination period, infection-induced and vaccine-induced clones underwent marked clonal contraction. Only a single clone (1 of 255 vaccine-induced clones in healthy vaccinees) cross-reacted with common cold coronaviruses.

The V end was cut by 1 base, the J end by 3 bases, with 3 bases between. The CDR3 runs to 12 residues. CDR1 is MNHNS and CDR2 is SASEGT in the germline V gene. This clone was seen only once. Its specificity is unknown. Antigen-specific CD4+ T cells were expanded with viral peptide pools in the ViraFEST assay before sequencing. Culture lasted about 11 days before CD4+ T cell isolation. Vaccinees lacked prior SARS-CoV-2 infection and tested negative for nucleocapsid antibodies. Produced via immunoSEQ multiplex PCR; TCRdb's table is partial and in-frame only. The sample comprises just under 65,000 clones, about 79% of which are singletons, and 3% to 4% rests with the top ten.

The clonotype was recovered from a human donor who received a COVID-19 vaccine. The chain couples TRBV6-1 to TRBJ1-2; D is unresolved. The source was CD4+ T cells from PBMCs cultured with HCoV-OC43 spike peptides, collected before COVID-19 vaccination. Subset in this sample: HCoV-OC43 spike overlapping peptide pool stimulation. This CDR3 is CASSEVYYGYTF. CDR3 DNA sequence: TGTGCCAGCAGTGAAGTATACTATGGCTACACCTTC.